This T cell receptor beta chain appears in the sequencing data of a study of blood T cell repertoires in COVID-19. Data came from immunoSEQ multiplex PCR; TCRdb stores just in-frame clones and leaves some out. The data contain 150,000 to 200,000 clones, over 75% of them singletons. Germline loops: CDR1 LNHDA, CDR2 SQIVND (reference sequence). The CDR3 extends over 17 amino acids. J gave up 5 bases and V 5 bases, and 13 bases lay outside the gene matches. The genes are TRBV19 and TRBJ1-4; 8 bases are shared with TRBD1. The sample comprised PBMCs or T cells enriched from blood (not recorded which). The receptor's source is a man in his forties who had recovered from COVID-19. Here the CDR3 DNA reads TGTGCCAGTAGTCTGCGGACAGGGCGACTAACAAATGAAAAACTGTTTTTT. Translation: CASSLRTGRLTNEKLFF.